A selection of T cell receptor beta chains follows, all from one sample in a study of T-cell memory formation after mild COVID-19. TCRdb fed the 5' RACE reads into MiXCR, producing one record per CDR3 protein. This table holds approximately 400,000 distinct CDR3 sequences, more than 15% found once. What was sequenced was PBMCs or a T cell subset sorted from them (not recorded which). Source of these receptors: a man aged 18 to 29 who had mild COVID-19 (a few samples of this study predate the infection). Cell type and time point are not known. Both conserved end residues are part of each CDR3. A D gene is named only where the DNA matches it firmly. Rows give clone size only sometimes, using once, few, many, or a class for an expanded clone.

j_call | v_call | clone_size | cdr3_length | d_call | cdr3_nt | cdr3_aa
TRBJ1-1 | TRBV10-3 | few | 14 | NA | TGTGCCATCATGGAAGGTGGGCTGAACACTGAAGCTTTCTTT | CAIMEGGLNTEAFF
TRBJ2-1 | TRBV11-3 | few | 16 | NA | TGTGCCAGCAGCCCCGGGGGGCCCCAGGGACGGAATGAGCAGTTCTTC | CASSPGGPQGRNEQFF
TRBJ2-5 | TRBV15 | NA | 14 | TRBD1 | TGTGCCACCAGCACCCGGTTGACAGGGGAGACCCAGTACTTC | CATSTRLTGETQYF
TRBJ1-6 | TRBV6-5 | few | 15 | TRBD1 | TGTGCCAGCAGTTCCAACGACAGGGGGCCATCACCCCTCCACTTT | CASSSNDRGPSPLHF
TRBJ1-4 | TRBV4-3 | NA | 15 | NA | TGCGCCAGCAGCCGTGGACAGTCGACTAATGAAAAACTGTTTTTT | CASSRGQSTNEKLFF
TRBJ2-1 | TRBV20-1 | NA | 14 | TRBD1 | TGCAGTGCCAAGCCGGGACAGCTCTACAATGAGCAGTTCTTC | CSAKPGQLYNEQFF
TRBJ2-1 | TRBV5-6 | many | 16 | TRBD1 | TGTGCCAGCAGCGGTGATGAAGGACAGGGAGGCAATGAGCAGTTCTTC | CASSGDEGQGGNEQFF
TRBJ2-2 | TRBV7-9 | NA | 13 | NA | TGTGCCAGCAGCTTTTACGAAACCGGGGAGCTGTTTTTT | CASSFYETGELFF
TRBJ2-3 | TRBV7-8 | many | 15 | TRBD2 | TGTGCCAGCAGCTCTCGGGGGCGGGGGGATGATACGCAGTATTTT | CASSSRGRGDDTQYF
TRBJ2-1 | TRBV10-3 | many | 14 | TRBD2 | TGTGCCATCAACCCTAGCGGGGGGCCCAATGAGCAGTTCTTC | CAINPSGGPNEQFF
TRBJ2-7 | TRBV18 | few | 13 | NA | TGTGCCAGCTCACCTCCAGACATTTACGAGCAGTACTTC | CASSPPDIYEQYF
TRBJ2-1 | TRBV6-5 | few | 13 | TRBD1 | TGTGCCAGCAGTTCCCAGGACAGGTTCGAGCAGTTCTTC | CASSSQDRFEQFF
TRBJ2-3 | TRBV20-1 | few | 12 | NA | TGCAGTGCTAGACAGGCAACAGATACGCAGTATTTT | CSARQATDTQYF
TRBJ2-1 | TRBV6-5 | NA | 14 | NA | TGTGCCAGCAGTTACGGGGGAGACGACAATGAGCAGTTCTTC | CASSYGGDDNEQFF
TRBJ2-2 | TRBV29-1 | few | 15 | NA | TGCAGCGTTGAAGGCGCAGCGTCGAACACCGGGGAGCTGTTTTTT | CSVEGAASNTGELFF
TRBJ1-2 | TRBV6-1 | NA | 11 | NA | TGTGCCAGCAGTGACAGGGTCTTGGGAACCTTC | CASSDRVLGTF